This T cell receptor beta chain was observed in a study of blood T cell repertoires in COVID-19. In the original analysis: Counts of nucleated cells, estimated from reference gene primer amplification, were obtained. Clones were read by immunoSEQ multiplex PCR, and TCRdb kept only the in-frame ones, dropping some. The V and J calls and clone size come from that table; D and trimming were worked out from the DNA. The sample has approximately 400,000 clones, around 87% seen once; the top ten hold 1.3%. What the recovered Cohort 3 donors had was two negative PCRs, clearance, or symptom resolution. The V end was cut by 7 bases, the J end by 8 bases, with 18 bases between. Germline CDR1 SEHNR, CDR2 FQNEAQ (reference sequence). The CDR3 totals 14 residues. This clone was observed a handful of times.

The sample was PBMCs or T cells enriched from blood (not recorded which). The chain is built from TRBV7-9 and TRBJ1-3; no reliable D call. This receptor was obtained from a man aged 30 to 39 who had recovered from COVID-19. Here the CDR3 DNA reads TGTGCCAGCAACCCCCGGGGTGTGGGAGACACCATATATTTT. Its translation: CASNPRGVGDTIYF.